The next 25 T cell receptor beta chains were all read from a single sample in a study of cytomegalovirus exposure and HLA in healthy donors. It was with 60 Vbeta and 13 Jbeta primers that the PCR ran. Sequencing was performed with immunoSEQ multiplex PCR; in TCRdb, only in-frame clones are kept and a portion is missing. Found here are 150,000 to 200,000 clones, roughly 80% of them singletons; the top ten hold about 8%. Input material: PBMCs. The receptors originated from a woman aged 40 to 50 in good health and CMV-seropositive.

The gene calls are TRBV10-3 and TRBJ1-1; D not resolved. The CDR3 runs 12 residues. Germline V gene lookup returns CDR1 ENHRY and CDR2 SYGVKD. The V end was cut by 0 bases, the J end by 8 bases, with 7 bases between. The CDR3 here is CAISESTVEAFF. In DNA, the CDR3 is TGTGCCATCAGTGAGTCAACGGTCGAAGCTTTCTTT.

The rearrangement uses TRBV7-2 and TRBJ2-3, with 7 bases that match TRBD2. V lost 3 bases, J lost 0 bases, and 9 bases stayed unmatched. Germline V gives CDR1 SGHTA, CDR2 FQGNSA. This CDR3 is 17 amino acids long. The chain's CDR3 is CASSLLTAGTSTDTQYF. The CDR3 DNA reads TGTGCCAGCAGCTTGTTGACAGCGGGAACTAGCACAGATACGCAGTATTTT.

This rearrangement joins TRBV5-1 to TRBJ2-5, with D unresolved. The V end lost 4 bases, the J end lost 5 bases, and 12 bases lay between the germline ends. This CDR3 comprises 13 residues. Germline lookup yields CDR1 SGHRS and CDR2 YFSETQ. Here the CDR3 reads CASSDNTVETQYF. DNA of the CDR3: TGCGCCAGCAGCGATAACACCGTGGAGACCCAGTACTTC.

The gene calls are TRBV9 and TRBJ1-5; D is unresolved. This CDR3 is 13 amino acids long. Looked up from germline, CDR1 is SGDLS and CDR2 is YYNGEE. The V end was cut by 0 bases, the J end by 8 bases, with 9 bases between. This CDR3 reads CASSVAAGEPQHF. For the CDR3, the DNA is TGTGCCAGCAGCGTAGCGGCCGGGGAGCCCCAGCATTTT.

This clone showed up just once. The chain links TRBV15 to TRBJ1-4; TRBD1 matches 10 bases. Germline CDR1 and CDR2: LNHNV and YYDKDF (reference sequence). The length of the CDR3 is 16 residues. V gave up 0 bases and J gave up 8 bases; unmatched junction bases: 6. The CDR3 region has the DNA TGTGCCACCAGCAGAGATCCGGGGGGACAGGGGGAAAAACTGTTTTTT. Translating gives CATSRDPGGQGEKLFF.

This clone is a singleton in its sample. The chain couples TRBV27 to TRBJ1-4; 8 positions match TRBD1. The length of the CDR3 is 16 residues. Looked up from germline, CDR1 is MNHEY and CDR2 is SMNVEV (reference sequence). With V trimmed by 4 bases and J by 8 bases, 12 bases remained unmatched. The CDR3 sequence is CASSSRMTGVGEKLFF. In DNA, the CDR3 is TGTGCCAGCAGTTCAAGGATGACAGGGGTTGGGGAAAAACTGTTTTTT.

J is TRBJ2-1 and V is TRBV9, with D possibly TRBD2 on 6 matching bases. The CDR3 covers 16 residues. The germline V and J ends were trimmed by 0 bases and 0 bases, with 10 bases remaining between them. Germline V gene sequence: CDR1 SGDLS, CDR2 YYNGEE. For the CDR3, the DNA is TGTGCCAGCAGCGTAGGGGCTAGCGACTCCTACAATGAGCAGTTCTTC. As protein: CASSVGASDSYNEQFF.

The chain employs TRBV19 and TRBJ1-1; D is possibly TRBD1 (6 bases). The CDR3 is 15 amino acids. Germline values: CDR1 LNHDA, CDR2 SQIVND (reference sequence). V was shortened by 5 bases and J by 5 bases, with 18 bases between the two germline ends. For the CDR3, the DNA is TGTGCCAGTAGTGCATACAGGGTAGAGGTAACTGAAGCTTTCTTT. Residues: CASSAYRVEVTEAFF.

This chain links TRBV5-1 with TRBJ2-5; D might be TRBD1 (6 bases). V was cut by 3 bases and J by 2 bases, with 17 bases left in between. This CDR3 contains 16 residues. Per germline, CDR1 SGHRS and CDR2 YFSETQ. The CDR3 DNA is TGCGCCAGCAGCTCCACAGGGAACCCCCCACAAGAGACCCAGTACTTC. This gives the protein CASSSTGNPPQETQYF.

In DNA, the CDR3 is TGTGCCAGCATGCCCGGGACAGGAGATACCGGGGAGCTGTTTTTT. This translates into CASMPGTGDTGELFF. This rearrangement joins TRBV6-5 to TRBJ2-2; 8 bases line up with TRBD1. Germline assignment: CDR1 MNHEY and CDR2 SVGAGI. The CDR3 has 15 residues. The V gene end was trimmed by 7 bases and the J gene end by 5 bases; junction bases not matched to a gene: 9.

The chain recombines TRBV5-1 with TRBJ2-7, with TRBD2 matching 8 bases. Germline-derived CDR1 and CDR2 are SGHRS and YFSETQ. The trim removed 10 bases at V and 4 bases at J, leaving 13 bases unmatched. The CDR3 totals 14 residues. The CDR3 protein is CASGLTSGSYEQYF. For the CDR3, the DNA is TGCGCCTCTGGCCTTACCAGCGGGAGTTACGAGCAGTACTTC.

This clone was seen a few times. The chain uses TRBV10-1 and TRBJ2-2; D might be TRBD2 (5 bases). CDR3 length equals 15 residues. The germline CDR1 and CDR2 sequences are WNHNN and SYGVQD (reference sequence). Trimming left V 4 bases short and J 2 bases short, with 11 bases between. The CDR3, as DNA: TGCGCCAGCAGTGGTGATACGGGAAACACCGGGGAGCTGTTTTTT. Protein sequence: CASSGDTGNTGELFF.

The rearrangement joins TRBV2 to TRBJ2-5; maybe TRBD2 (7 bases). There are 14 residues in the CDR3. Germline V gene data show CDR1 as SNHLY and CDR2 as FYNNEI. V lost 7 bases to trimming and J lost 2 bases, with 14 bases between them. The CDR3 nucleotides read TGTGCCAGCACGGGGGGCCGAGCGCAAGAGACCCAGTACTTC. This encodes CASTGGRAQETQYF.

The chain employs TRBV28 and TRBJ1-2; tentatively, D is TRBD1 (6 bases). In germline, CDR1 is MDHEN, CDR2 SYDVKM. This CDR3 contains 13 residues. The ends were cut back, 2 bases at V and 2 bases at J, with 6 bases in the middle. CDR3 in amino acids: CASSLGQNYGYTF. The CDR3 nucleotides read TGTGCCAGCAGTTTAGGACAGAACTATGGCTACACCTTC.

The CDR3 region has the DNA TGCGCCAGCATTCCATCCGGGACAGGGATTGAGAACACTGAAGCTTTCTTT. It translates to CASIPSGTGIENTEAFF. The V call is TRBV10-2, the J call TRBJ1-1; 9 nucleotides match TRBD1. Germline V CDR1 and CDR2: WSHSY, SAAADI. This CDR3 spans 17 amino acids. Trimming at V came to 7 bases and at J to 1 base, leaving 13 bases not matched to a gene.

J is TRBJ2-1 and V is TRBV4-2; the D is unclear. Germline V gives CDR1 LGHNA, CDR2 YNFKEQ. V was shortened by 0 bases and J by 8 bases, with 11 bases between the two germline ends. The CDR3 runs to 14 residues. This CDR3 is CASSQDPSTHEQFF. CDR3 DNA: TGTGCCAGCAGCCAAGACCCGAGCACCCATGAGCAGTTCTTC.

This clone has ten or more counts. DNA of the CDR3: TGTGCCAGCAGTGAAATCCCAGGTGGGGGGAAAGATACGCAGTATTTT. Amino acids: CASSEIPGGGKDTQYF. The chain recombines TRBV25-1 with TRBJ2-3, with a weak D call TRBD2 (6 bases). Trimming stripped 2 bases from V and 5 bases from J, with 17 bases between. This CDR3 spans 16 amino acids. Germline loops: CDR1 MGHDK, CDR2 SYGVNS.

The chain has TRBV6-5 and TRBJ1-2, with TRBD1 matching over 12 bases. The germline CDR1 and CDR2 sequences are MNHEY and SVGAGI. The junction had 10 bases not matched to a gene; V was cut back by 6 bases and J by 8 bases. CDR3 size: 15 residues. The CDR3 DNA reads TGTGCCAGCAGATCCGGGACAGGGGGCTTCTACGGCTACACCTTC. Protein sequence: CASRSGTGGFYGYTF.

The chain combines TRBV5-6 with TRBJ1-4; D is uncertain. This CDR3 spans 15 amino acids. Germline CDR1 SGHDT, CDR2 YYEEEE. Trimming removed 3 bases from V and 10 bases from J, with 19 bases in between. The CDR3 loop reads CASSYGLWGESKLFF. The CDR3 DNA sequence: TGTGCCAGCAGCTACGGACTCTGGGGTGAGTCAAAACTGTTTTTT.

The chain couples TRBV10-1 to TRBJ2-3; a possible D gene is TRBD2 (6 bases). Germline V gene data show CDR1 as WNHNN and CDR2 as SYGVQD (reference sequence). This CDR3 has 14 amino acids. V was shortened by 3 bases and J by 6 bases, with 13 bases between the two germline ends. CDR3 amino acids: CASSDGGTGDTQYF. CDR3 coding DNA: TGCGCCAGCAGTGACGGCGGGACCGGGGATACGCAGTATTTT.

The chain is built from TRBV13 and TRBJ2-3; 10 positions match TRBD2. V was pared by 3 bases and J by 1 base, with 1 base of the junction left unmatched. The CDR3 has 15 amino acids. Germline V gene data show CDR1 as PRHDT and CDR2 as FYEKMQ (reference sequence). CDR3 DNA: TGTGCCAGCAGCTTCGGGACTAGCGGCACAGATACGCAGTATTTT. It specifies CASSFGTSGTDTQYF. The entire variable domain, with the rest obtained from reference TRBV13 and TRBJ2-3, is as follows: AAGVIQSPRHLIKEKRETATLKCYPIPRHDTVYWYQQGPGQDPQFLISFYEKMQSDKGSIPDRFSAQQFSDYHSELNMSSLELGDSALYFCASSFGTSGTDTQYFGPGTRLTVL.

This chain joins TRBV6-5 and TRBJ2-1; the D gene is possibly TRBD1 (6 bases). The length of the CDR3 is 15 residues. CDR1 MNHEY and CDR2 SVGAGI come from the germline V gene. The germline V and J ends were trimmed by 0 bases and 8 bases, with 14 bases remaining between them. The CDR3 is CASSYSTGRGDEQFF. As DNA, the CDR3 is TGTGCCAGCAGTTACTCGACAGGTAGAGGCGATGAGCAGTTCTTC.

J is TRBJ2-5 and V is TRBV2; TRBD2 matches 7 bases. This CDR3 comprises 14 residues. The V gene's germline CDR1 is SNHLY and CDR2 FYNNEI. The ends lost 7 bases at V and 1 base at J; junction bases unmatched: 6. CDR3 sequence (DNA): TGTGCCAGCACCTGGGGGGGAACCCAAGAGACCCAGTACTTC. Translating it yields CASTWGGTQETQYF.

The CDR3 coding sequence is TGTGCCAGTGCAGGGAATCAGCCCCAGCATTTT. Amino acids: CASAGNQPQHF. The chain employs TRBV28 and TRBJ1-5; tentative D call: TRBD1 (5 bases). Germline assignment: CDR1 MDHEN and CDR2 SYDVKM. This CDR3 has 11 amino acids. Deletions cut 9 bases from V and 4 bases from J, with 7 bases between.

This chain links TRBV5-1 with TRBJ2-5; D gene unclear. The V gene's germline CDR1 is SGHRS and CDR2 YFSETQ. The V and J ends lost 4 bases and 5 bases respectively, with 12 bases between them. The CDR3 covers 13 residues. The CDR3 loop is CASSVLDHETQYF. CDR3 nucleotides: TGCGCCAGCAGCGTCCTAGATCATGAGACCCAGTACTTC.